The 20 T cell receptor beta chains given below trace back to one sample, sequenced in a study of T-cell memory formation after mild COVID-19. MiXCR was run by TCRdb on the 5' RACE reads, yielding one entry per CDR3 protein. The repertoire holds 150,000 or so distinct CDR3 sequences, with approximately 10% as singletons. Material for sequencing was PBMCs or a T cell subset sorted from them (not recorded which). These receptor sequences come from a young man who had mild COVID-19 (a few samples of this study predate the infection). Cell type and time point are not known.

This clonotype appeared many times. This chain links TRBV6-1 with TRBJ1-4; D is uncertain. Germline V gene data show CDR1 as MNHNS and CDR2 as SASEGT. Trimming stripped 5 bases from V and 4 bases from J, with 14 bases between. The CDR3 has 15 amino acids. The CDR3 DNA reads TGTGCCAGCAGTCCCCGGGCAGGTATTAATGAAAAACTGTTTTTT. Translated: CASSPRAGINEKLFF.

The chain recombines TRBV12-3 or TRBV12-4 with TRBJ2-1, with 7 bases identical to TRBD1. CDR3 length equals 11 residues. The junction had 2 bases not matched to a gene; V was cut back by 6 bases and J by 9 bases. The chain's CDR3 is CASRRGPEQFF. The CDR3 DNA reads TGTGCCAGCAGGAGGGGGCCTGAGCAGTTCTTC.

The CDR3 protein is CASSRQKIEDTIYF. CDR3 DNA sequence: TGTGCCAGCTCACGGCAAAAGATTGAAGACACCATATATTTT. The gene calls are TRBV18 and TRBJ1-3; D gene uncertain. The germline CDR1 and CDR2 sequences are KGHSH and LQKENI. This CDR3 is built from 14 residues. Trimming took 4 bases from V and 8 from J, leaving 15 bases between them.

The rearrangement joins TRBV9 to TRBJ2-1; 7 bases match TRBD1. The CDR3 loop spans 14 amino acids. The ends lost 3 bases at V and 6 bases at J; junction bases unmatched: 6. Per germline, CDR1 SGDLS and CDR2 YYNGEE. The CDR3, as DNA: TGTGCCAGCAGCGCGACGACAGGGTTCAATGAGCAGTTCTTC. The encoded protein is CASSATTGFNEQFF.

This clonotype has more than one count but fewer than ten. The V and J genes are TRBV5-1 and TRBJ1-2; D not resolved. This CDR3 contains 13 residues. Germline V gene data show CDR1 as SGHRS and CDR2 as YFSETQ. V lost 5 bases and J 6 bases, leaving 14 bases between the germline ends. CDR3 region: CASRVRRDNGYTF. CDR3 DNA sequence: TGCGCCAGCAGAGTCCGCCGCGACAATGGCTACACCTTC.

The gene calls are TRBV6-5 and TRBJ1-4, with a weak D call TRBD1 (6 bases). V lost 7 bases and J 3 bases, leaving 12 bases between the germline ends. The CDR3 has 14 residues. The germline V gene has CDR1 MNHEY and CDR2 SVGAGI. This CDR3 reads CASKGGWANEKLFF. Here the CDR3 DNA reads TGTGCCAGCAAGGGGGGCTGGGCTAATGAAAAACTGTTTTTT.

The chain combines TRBV5-1 with TRBJ2-1; 14 bases are a match to TRBD2. V shed 1 base and J 8 bases; nucleotides not matched to a gene: 5. The CDR3 contains 16 residues. The V gene's germline CDR1 is SGHRS and CDR2 YFSETQ. The CDR3 loop is CASSLPGLAGGDEQFF. As DNA, the CDR3 is TGCGCCAGCAGCTTGCCCGGACTAGCGGGGGGCGATGAGCAGTTCTTC.

The chain joins TRBV20-1 to TRBJ1-2; D gene ambiguous. V was shortened by 5 bases and J by 0 bases, with 19 bases between the two germline ends. Looked up from germline, CDR1 is DFQATT and CDR2 is SNEGSKA (reference sequence). This CDR3 is 16 amino acids long. The CDR3, as DNA: TGCAGTGCTTCCCGCCCTGGGAGGGTATCTAACTATGGCTACACCTTC. Translating gives CSASRPGRVSNYGYTF.

This clonotype has a handful of counts. The chain recombines TRBV20-1 with TRBJ1-1; a weak D match, TRBD1 (5 bases). The CDR3 sequence is 11 residues long. Per germline, CDR1 DFQATT and CDR2 SNEGSKA (reference sequence). The V and J ends lost 1 base and 7 bases respectively, with 7 bases between them. CDR3 nucleotides: TGCAGTGCTAGAGTCCAGGGTGAAGCTTTCTTT. Translated, it gives CSARVQGEAFF.

The sample holds many counts of this clonotype. The chain recombines TRBV4-3 with TRBJ1-2; TRBD1 agrees at 9 bases. Germline lookup yields CDR1 LGHNA and CDR2 YSLEER. V lost 2 bases, J lost 0 bases, and 4 bases stayed unmatched. The CDR3 has 16 amino acids. CDR3 protein: CASSQSTGGANYGYTF. DNA of the CDR3: TGCGCCAGCAGCCAATCCACAGGGGGCGCTAACTATGGCTACACCTTC.

This chain joins TRBV5-1 and TRBJ2-3; TRBD2 matches at 12 bases. Germline V gene data show CDR1 as SGHRS and CDR2 as YFSETQ. The trim removed 2 bases at V and 5 bases at J, leaving 3 bases unmatched. This CDR3 spans 15 amino acids. The CDR3, as DNA: TGCGCCAGCAGCTTTCTAGCGGGGGGGCAAGATACGCAGTATTTT. This encodes CASSFLAGGQDTQYF.

This clonotype has just a few counts. This sequence joins TRBV4-2 and TRBJ2-7; the D gene could be TRBD1 or TRBD2 (5 bases each). CDR1 is LGHNA, CDR2 YNFKEQ, per germline. This CDR3 is 13 amino acids long. V was pared by 4 bases and J by 0 bases, with 7 bases between. The CDR3 here is CASSRDGSYEQYF. The DNA for the CDR3 is TGTGCCAGCAGCCGGGACGGCTCCTACGAGCAGTACTTC.

A few counts support this clonotype. The chain carries TRBV4-3 and TRBJ1-4; D might be TRBD1 (6 bases). The V gene lost 3 bases and the J gene lost 6 bases, with 14 bases spanning the gap. Germline lookup yields CDR1 LGHNA and CDR2 YSLEER. The CDR3 spans 15 residues. The CDR3 DNA reads TGCGCCAGCAGCCAGGGAGTACAGGGTGATGAAAAACTGTTTTTT. Amino acid sequence: CASSQGVQGDEKLFF.

This clonotype has a handful of counts. The rearrangement links TRBV7-2 to TRBJ1-2, with D possibly TRBD1 on 5 matching bases. V lost 5 bases and J 7 bases, leaving 26 bases between the germline ends. The CDR3 runs 17 residues. CDR1 and CDR2 (germline): SGHTA, FQGNSA. DNA of the CDR3: TGTGCCAGCAGCCAGACGCTCGCCGAGGGTGGGGACCGTGGCTACACCTTC. Amino acid sequence: CASSQTLAEGGDRGYTF.

This clonotype has at least ten counts. The V and J genes are TRBV18 and TRBJ1-5; tentative D call: TRBD1 (5 bases). The CDR3 consists of 14 residues. CDR1 is KGHSH and CDR2 is LQKENI in the germline V gene. With 3 bases removed from V and 0 bases from J, the gap between germline ends came to 6 bases. CDR3 residues: CASSPQGSNQPQHF. CDR3 in DNA: TGTGCCAGCTCACCCCAGGGTAGCAATCAGCCCCAGCATTTT.

A note on this clonotype: A much larger clone lies one base from this, so it may be a read error. This chain links TRBV20-1 with TRBJ2-4, with D possibly TRBD1 on 6 matching bases. Germline V gene data show CDR1 as DFQATT and CDR2 as SNEGSKA (reference sequence). The CDR3 is 13 residues long. V gave up 3 bases and J gave up 8 bases, with 14 bases separating them. The CDR3 sequence: CSASSGAAYIQYF. CDR3 coding DNA: TGCAGTGCTAGCTCAGGGGCCGCGTACATTCAGTACTTC.

This clonotype has just a few counts. The chain links TRBV2 to TRBJ1-5, with a weak D call TRBD1 (6 bases). This CDR3 region has 14 residues. In germline, CDR1 is SNHLY, CDR2 FYNNEI. Trimming left V 6 bases short and J 4 bases short, with 13 bases between. The CDR3 DNA is TGTGCCAGCAGCGCCGGGACAAGAAATCAGCCCCAGCATTTT. Protein: CASSAGTRNQPQHF.

The rearrangement uses TRBV3-1 and TRBJ1-1; D perhaps matches TRBD1 (5 bases). The germline V gene encodes CDR1 LGHDT and CDR2 YNNKEL (reference sequence). Trimming took 4 bases from V and 5 from J, leaving 17 bases between them. The length of the CDR3 is 15 residues. CDR3 in amino acids: CASSRAEWGRTEAFF. The CDR3 DNA reads as TGTGCCAGCAGCCGAGCGGAGTGGGGGAGGACTGAAGCTTTCTTT. The whole variable domain, remainder taken from reference TRBV3-1 and TRBJ1-1, is DTAVSQTPKYLVTQMGNDKSIKCEQNLGHDTMYWYKQDSKKFLKIMFSYNNKELIINETVPNRFSPKSPDKAHLNLHINSLELGDSAVYFCASSRAEWGRTEAFFGQGTRLTVV.

This clonotype appeared a few times. The chain uses TRBV2 and TRBJ2-3; 8 bases are shared with TRBD1. Germline-derived CDR1 and CDR2 are SNHLY and FYNNEI. Trimming at V came to 3 bases and at J to 2 bases, leaving 4 bases not matched to a gene. CDR3 length: 15 amino acids. This CDR3 reads CASSDQGANTDTQYF. The CDR3 coding sequence is TGTGCCAGCAGTGATCAGGGGGCCAACACAGATACGCAGTATTTT.

The chain couples TRBV4-3 to TRBJ1-6; 7 bases agree with TRBD1. Germline values: CDR1 LGHNA, CDR2 YSLEER. V was pared by 4 bases and J by 12 bases, with 15 bases of the junction left unmatched. This CDR3 is 16 amino acids long. CDR3 sequence: CASSPSPSRGREPLHF. CDR3 DNA: TGCGCCAGCAGCCCCAGTCCCTCCAGGGGGAGAGAACCCCTCCACTTT.